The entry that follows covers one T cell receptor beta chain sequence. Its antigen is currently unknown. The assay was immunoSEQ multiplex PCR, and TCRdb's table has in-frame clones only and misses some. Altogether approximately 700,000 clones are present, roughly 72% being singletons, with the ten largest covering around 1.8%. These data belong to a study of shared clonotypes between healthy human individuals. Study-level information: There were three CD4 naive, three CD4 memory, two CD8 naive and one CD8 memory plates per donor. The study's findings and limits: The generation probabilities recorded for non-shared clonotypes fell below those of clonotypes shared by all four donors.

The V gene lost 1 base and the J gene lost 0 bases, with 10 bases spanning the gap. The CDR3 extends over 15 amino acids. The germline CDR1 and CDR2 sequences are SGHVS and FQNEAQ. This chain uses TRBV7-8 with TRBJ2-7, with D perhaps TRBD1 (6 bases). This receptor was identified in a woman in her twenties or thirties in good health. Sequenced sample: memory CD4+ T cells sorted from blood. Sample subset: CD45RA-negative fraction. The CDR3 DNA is TGTGCCAGCAGCTTAGGTCGGGACAACTCCTACGAGCAGTACTTC. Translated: CASSLGRDNSYEQYF.